What follows are 15 T cell receptor beta chains derived from one specimen sequenced in a study of CD8+ T cells in alopecia areata. The treatment: oral pan-JAK inhibitor, 5-10 mg twice daily. It was cDNA, reverse transcribed from extracted RNA, that served as the sequencing template. Sequencing used immunoSEQ multiplex PCR; TCRdb keeps in-frame clones, though not all of them. This table has roughly 190,000 clones, roughly three fifths appearing once. The source was CD4+ T cells sorted from blood, collected at roughly week 49, from a patient treated with tofacitinib. The receptor set was obtained from a human donor with alopecia areata.

The chain carries TRBV30 and TRBJ2-3; the D call may be TRBD1 or TRBD2 (5 bases each). Germline V gene data show CDR1 as GTSNPN and CDR2 as SVGIG (reference sequence). V lost 3 bases and J lost 2, with 15 bases in between. The CDR3 sequence is 15 residues long. The CDR3 protein is CAWRGPVGDTDTQYF. Here the CDR3 DNA reads TGTGCCTGGAGGGGACCGGTGGGAGACACAGATACGCAGTATTTT.

J is TRBJ1-3 and V is TRBV30; D perhaps matches TRBD1 (5 bases). This CDR3 contains 15 residues. V dropped 5 bases and J dropped 0 bases, with 14 bases sitting between them. Germline lookup yields CDR1 GTSNPN and CDR2 SVGIG (reference sequence). The CDR3 region is CAWQEGTHSGNTIYF. CDR3 DNA sequence: TGTGCCTGGCAGGAGGGGACCCACTCTGGAAACACCATATATTTT.

V gene TRBV9 combines with J gene TRBJ2-3, with 9 nucleotides matching TRBD2. The CDR3 is made up of 16 amino acids. Germline lookup yields CDR1 SGDLS and CDR2 YYNGEE. The V gene end was trimmed by 0 bases and the J gene end by 5 bases; junction bases not matched to a gene: 7. The CDR3 DNA sequence: TGTGCCAGCAGCGTAGCTCCGGGACTAGCTGGAGATACGCAGTATTTT. Translating gives CASSVAPGLAGDTQYF.

There are a few counts of this clone. The chain links TRBV29-1 to TRBJ2-1; 10 bases agree with TRBD2. Looked up from germline, CDR1 is SQVTM and CDR2 is ANQGSEA. V was pared by 8 bases and J by 7 bases, with 8 bases of the junction left unmatched. The CDR3 is 13 residues long. CDR3 in amino acids: CSMSPGLANEQFF. The CDR3 DNA reads TGCAGCATGAGCCCGGGACTAGCGAATGAGCAGTTCTTC.

The chain recombines TRBV5-1 with TRBJ2-1; 12 bases match TRBD2. CDR1 and CDR2 (germline): SGHRS, YFSETQ. This CDR3 is 16 amino acids long. The junction had 8 bases not matched to a gene; V was cut back by 4 bases and J by 6 bases. CDR3 DNA sequence: TGCGCCAGCAGCCGACAGAGGACTAGCGGGGTCAATGAGCAGTTCTTC. Translated: CASSRQRTSGVNEQFF.

The chain is built from TRBV7-2 and TRBJ2-7; 12 bases match TRBD1. CDR3 size: 16 residues. The ends lost 5 bases at V and 6 bases at J; junction bases unmatched: 11. Germline lookup yields CDR1 SGHTA and CDR2 FQGNSA. CDR3 sequence reads: CASSQPGQGARGEQYF. For the CDR3, the DNA is TGTGCCAGCAGCCAGCCGGGACAGGGGGCCCGTGGCGAGCAGTACTTC. The full variable domain, completed using reference TRBV7-2 and TRBJ2-7, is GAGVSQSPSNKVTEKGKDVELRCDPISGHTALYWYRQSLGQGLEFLIYFQGNSAPDKSGLPSDRFSAERTGGSVSTLTIQRTQQEDSAVYLCASSQPGQGARGEQYFGPGTRLTVT.

This clone came up a few times. The chain employs TRBV29-1 and TRBJ1-5; D might be TRBD1 (6 bases). Trimming took off 4 bases at V and 0 bases at J, with 7 bases between the two ends. Germline V gene data show CDR1 as SQVTM and CDR2 as ANQGSEA. The CDR3 is 13 residues long. CDR3 amino acids: CSVGQDSNQPQHF. Written as DNA, the CDR3 is TGCAGCGTTGGACAGGATAGCAATCAGCCCCAGCATTTT.

This clone was observed a few times. CDR3 in amino acids: CASSYSGLQGYTF. As DNA, the CDR3 is TGTGCCAGCAGCTACTCGGGGTTGCAAGGCTACACCTTC. The chain links TRBV11-3 to TRBJ1-2; D is ambiguous. There are 13 residues in the CDR3. CDR1 SGHNT and CDR2 YENEEA come from the germline V gene. The V gene lost 4 bases and the J gene lost 8 bases, with 14 bases spanning the gap. The full variable domain, its missing parts supplied by reference TRBV11-3 and TRBJ1-2, is EAGVVQSPRYKIIEKKQPVAFWCNPISGHNTLYWYLQNLGQGPELLIRYENEEAVDDSQLPKDRFSAERLKGVDSTLKIQPAELGDSAVYLCASSYSGLQGYTFGSGTRLTVV.

The genes are TRBV6-5 and TRBJ2-7; D call uncertain. Germline loops: CDR1 MNHEY, CDR2 SVGAGI. The CDR3 runs 15 residues. Deletions cut 5 bases from V and 2 bases from J, with 16 bases between. CDR3 sequence reads: CASSTTRRQTYEQYF. The DNA for the CDR3 is TGTGCCAGCAGTACTACGCGCAGGCAGACCTACGAGCAGTACTTC.

The chain uses TRBV4-3 and TRBJ2-1; D is possibly TRBD2 (5 bases). CDR1 and CDR2 (germline): LGHNA, YSLEER. V shed 4 bases and J shed 5 bases, with 12 bases lying between them. This CDR3 is built from 14 residues. CDR3 sequence reads: CASSLEGTDNEQFF. The DNA of the CDR3 is TGCGCCAGCAGCCTAGAGGGTACCGACAATGAGCAGTTCTTC.

As regards this clone: Other nucleotide sequences in the sample specify the same CDR3. V gene TRBV18 combines with J gene TRBJ2-5; D call uncertain. Germline assignment: CDR1 KGHSH and CDR2 LQKENI. The CDR3 has 11 amino acids. Trimming took 5 bases from V and 2 from J, leaving 3 bases between them. In DNA, the CDR3 is TGTGCCAGCTCATCACAAGAGACCCAGTACTTC. Encoded protein: CASSSQETQYF.

This clone was counted only a few times. The J gene is TRBJ2-3, the V gene TRBV6-5; 7 bases line up with TRBD1. CDR3 size: 14 residues. Trimming at V came to 5 bases and at J to 7 bases, leaving 9 bases not matched to a gene. Germline V gene data show CDR1 as MNHEY and CDR2 as SVGAGI. The CDR3: CASSHNNRGNTQYF. CDR3 coding DNA: TGTGCCAGCAGTCACAACAACAGGGGTAATACGCAGTATTTT.

Comment on this clone: This CDR3 is also generated by other DNA sequences in the sample. The V gene is TRBV6-5, the J gene TRBJ1-2, with 11 bases identical to TRBD1. Per germline, CDR1 MNHEY and CDR2 SVGAGI. This CDR3 has 13 residues. With 5 bases clipped from V and 7 bases from J, the junction kept 3 bases outside the gene matches. The CDR3 DNA reads as TGTGCCAGCAGTCGGACAGGGGGCGGTGGCTACACCTTC. Protein sequence: CASSRTGGGGYTF.

This clone occurred a few times. The J gene is TRBJ1-1, the V gene TRBV27; the D gene is possibly TRBD1 (5 bases). The CDR3 is 14 residues long. With 4 bases removed from V and 11 bases from J, the gap between germline ends came to 20 bases. Germline loops: CDR1 MNHEY, CDR2 SMNVEV (reference sequence). DNA of the CDR3: TGTGCCAGCAGTTCCCCGAATCGGGGCTCGAACGCTTTCTTT. It translates to CASSSPNRGSNAFF.

The genes are TRBV25-1 and TRBJ2-2, with 9 bases fitting TRBD1. The CDR3 runs to 16 residues. J lost 6 bases, V lost 3 bases, and 8 bases had no gene match. Germline V gene data show CDR1 as MGHDK and CDR2 as SYGVNS. The CDR3 here is CASSDDIYRGPGELFF. DNA of the CDR3: TGTGCCAGCAGTGATGATATTTACAGGGGGCCCGGGGAGCTGTTTTTT.